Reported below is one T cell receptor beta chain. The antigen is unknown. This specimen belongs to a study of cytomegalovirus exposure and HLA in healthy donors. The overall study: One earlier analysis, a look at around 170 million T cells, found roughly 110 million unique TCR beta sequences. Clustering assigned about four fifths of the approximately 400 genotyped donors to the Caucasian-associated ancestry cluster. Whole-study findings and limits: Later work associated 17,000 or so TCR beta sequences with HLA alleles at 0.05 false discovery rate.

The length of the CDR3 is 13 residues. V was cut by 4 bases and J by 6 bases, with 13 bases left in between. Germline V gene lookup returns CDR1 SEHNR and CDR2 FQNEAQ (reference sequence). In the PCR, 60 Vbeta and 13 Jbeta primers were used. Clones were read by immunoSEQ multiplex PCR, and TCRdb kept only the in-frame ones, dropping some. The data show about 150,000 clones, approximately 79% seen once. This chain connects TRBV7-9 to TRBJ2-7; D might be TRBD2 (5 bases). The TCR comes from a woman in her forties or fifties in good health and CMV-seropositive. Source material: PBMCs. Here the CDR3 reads CASSSGVALEQYF. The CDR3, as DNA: TGTGCCAGCAGCTCCGGGGTAGCTCTCGAGCAGTACTTC. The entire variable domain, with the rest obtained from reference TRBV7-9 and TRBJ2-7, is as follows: DTGVSQNPRHKITKRGQNVTFRCDPISEHNRLYWYRQTLGQGPEFLTYFQNEAQLEKSRLLSDRFSAERPKGSFSTLEIQRTEQGDSAMYLCASSSGVALEQYFGPGTRLTVT.